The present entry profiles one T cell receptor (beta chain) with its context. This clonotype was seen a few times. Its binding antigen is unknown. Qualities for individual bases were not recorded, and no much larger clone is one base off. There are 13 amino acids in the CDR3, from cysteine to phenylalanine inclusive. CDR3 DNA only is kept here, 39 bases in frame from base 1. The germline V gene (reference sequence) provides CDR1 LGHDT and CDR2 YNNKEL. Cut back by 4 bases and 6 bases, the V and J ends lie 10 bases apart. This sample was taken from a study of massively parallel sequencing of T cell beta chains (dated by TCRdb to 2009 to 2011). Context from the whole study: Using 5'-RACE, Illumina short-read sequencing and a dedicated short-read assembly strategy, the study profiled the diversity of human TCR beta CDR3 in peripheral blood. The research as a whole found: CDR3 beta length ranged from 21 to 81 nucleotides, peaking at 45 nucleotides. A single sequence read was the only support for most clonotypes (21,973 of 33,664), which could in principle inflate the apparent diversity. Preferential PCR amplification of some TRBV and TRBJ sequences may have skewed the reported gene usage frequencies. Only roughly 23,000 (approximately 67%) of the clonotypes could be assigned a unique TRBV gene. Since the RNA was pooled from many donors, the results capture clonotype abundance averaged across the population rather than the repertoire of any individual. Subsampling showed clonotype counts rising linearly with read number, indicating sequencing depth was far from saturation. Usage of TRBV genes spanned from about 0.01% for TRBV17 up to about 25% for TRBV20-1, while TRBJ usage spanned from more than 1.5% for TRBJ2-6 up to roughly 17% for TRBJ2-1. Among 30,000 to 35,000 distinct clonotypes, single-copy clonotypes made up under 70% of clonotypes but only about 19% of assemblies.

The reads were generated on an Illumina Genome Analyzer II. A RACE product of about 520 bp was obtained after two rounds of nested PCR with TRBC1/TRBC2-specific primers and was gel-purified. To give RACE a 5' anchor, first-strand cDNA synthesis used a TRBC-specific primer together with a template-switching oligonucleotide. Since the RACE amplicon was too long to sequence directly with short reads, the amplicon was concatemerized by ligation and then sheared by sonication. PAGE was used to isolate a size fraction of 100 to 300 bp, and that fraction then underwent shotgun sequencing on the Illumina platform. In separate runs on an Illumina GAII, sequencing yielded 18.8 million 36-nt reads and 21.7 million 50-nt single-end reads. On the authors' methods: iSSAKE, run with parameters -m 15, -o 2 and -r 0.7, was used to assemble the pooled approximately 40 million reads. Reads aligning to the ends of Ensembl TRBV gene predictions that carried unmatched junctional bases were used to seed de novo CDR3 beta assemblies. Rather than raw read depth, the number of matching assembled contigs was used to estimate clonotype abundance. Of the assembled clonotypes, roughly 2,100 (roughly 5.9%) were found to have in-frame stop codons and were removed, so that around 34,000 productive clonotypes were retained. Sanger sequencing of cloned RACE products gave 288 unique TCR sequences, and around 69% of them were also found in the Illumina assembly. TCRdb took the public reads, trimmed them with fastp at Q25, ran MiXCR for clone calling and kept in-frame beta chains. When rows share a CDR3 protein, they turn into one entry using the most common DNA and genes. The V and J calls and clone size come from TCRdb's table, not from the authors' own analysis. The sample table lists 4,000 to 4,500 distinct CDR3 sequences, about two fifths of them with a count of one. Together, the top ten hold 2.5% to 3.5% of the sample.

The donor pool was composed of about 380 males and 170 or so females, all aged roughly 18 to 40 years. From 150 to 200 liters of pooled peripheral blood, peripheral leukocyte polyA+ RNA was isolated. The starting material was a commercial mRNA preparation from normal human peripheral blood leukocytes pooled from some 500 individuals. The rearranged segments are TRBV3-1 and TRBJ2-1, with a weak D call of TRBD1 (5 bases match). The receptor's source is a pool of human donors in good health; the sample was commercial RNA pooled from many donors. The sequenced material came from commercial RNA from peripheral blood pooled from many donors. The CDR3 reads CASSPTEFNEQFF. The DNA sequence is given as TGTGCCAGCAGCCCGACAGAATTCAATGAGCAGTTCTTC.